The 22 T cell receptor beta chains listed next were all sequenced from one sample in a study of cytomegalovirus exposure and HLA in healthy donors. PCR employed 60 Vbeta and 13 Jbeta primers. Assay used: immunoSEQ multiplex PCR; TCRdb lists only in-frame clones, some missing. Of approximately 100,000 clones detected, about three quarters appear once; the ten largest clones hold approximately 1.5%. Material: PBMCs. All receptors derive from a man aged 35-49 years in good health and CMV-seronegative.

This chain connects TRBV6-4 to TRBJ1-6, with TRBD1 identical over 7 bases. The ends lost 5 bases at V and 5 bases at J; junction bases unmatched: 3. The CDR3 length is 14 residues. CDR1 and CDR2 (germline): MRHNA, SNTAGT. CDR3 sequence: CASSRDRDNSPLHF. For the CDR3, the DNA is TGTGCCAGCAGTCGGGACAGAGATAATTCACCCCTCCACTTT.

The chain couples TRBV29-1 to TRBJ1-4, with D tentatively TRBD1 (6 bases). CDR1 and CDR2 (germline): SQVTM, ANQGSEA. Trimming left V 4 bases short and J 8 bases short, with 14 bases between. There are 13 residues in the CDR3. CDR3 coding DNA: TGCAGCGTTGCGTGGACAGCTGGGGAAAAACTGTTTTTT. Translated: CSVAWTAGEKLFF.

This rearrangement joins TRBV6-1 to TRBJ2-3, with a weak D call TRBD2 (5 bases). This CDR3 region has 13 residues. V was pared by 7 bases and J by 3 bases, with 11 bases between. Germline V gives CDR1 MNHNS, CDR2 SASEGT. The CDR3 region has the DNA TGTGCCAGCAACGTTGAGGGAACAGATACGCAGTATTTT. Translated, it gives CASNVEGTDTQYF.

CDR3 loop: CSVELLSSYEQYF. The CDR3 DNA sequence: TGCAGCGTTGAACTTTTGAGCTCCTACGAGCAGTACTTC. V and J are TRBV29-1 and TRBJ2-7; no clear D gene. This CDR3 is 13 amino acids long. Germline CDR1 reads SQVTM; CDR2 reads ANQGSEA. V was cut by 2 bases and J by 0 bases, with 8 bases left in between.

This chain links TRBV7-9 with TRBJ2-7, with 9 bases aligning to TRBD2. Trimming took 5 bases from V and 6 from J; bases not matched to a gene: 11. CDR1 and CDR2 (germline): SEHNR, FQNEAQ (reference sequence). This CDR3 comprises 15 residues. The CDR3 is CASSPSGGSLSEQYF. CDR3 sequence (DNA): TGTGCCAGCAGCCCAAGCGGGGGGTCCCTCTCCGAGCAGTACTTC.

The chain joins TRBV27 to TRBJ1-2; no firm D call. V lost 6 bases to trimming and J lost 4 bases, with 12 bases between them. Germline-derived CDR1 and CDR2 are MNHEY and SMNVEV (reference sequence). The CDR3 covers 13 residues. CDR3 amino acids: CASRLLSGYGYTF. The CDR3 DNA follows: TGTGCCAGCAGATTGTTATCAGGCTATGGCTACACCTTC.

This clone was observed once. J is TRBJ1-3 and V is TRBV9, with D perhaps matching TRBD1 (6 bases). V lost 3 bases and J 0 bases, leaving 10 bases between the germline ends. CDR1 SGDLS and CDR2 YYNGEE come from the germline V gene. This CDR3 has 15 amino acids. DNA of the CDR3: TGTGCCAGCAGCGCCACAGGGTTCTCTGGAAACACCATATATTTT. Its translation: CASSATGFSGNTIYF.

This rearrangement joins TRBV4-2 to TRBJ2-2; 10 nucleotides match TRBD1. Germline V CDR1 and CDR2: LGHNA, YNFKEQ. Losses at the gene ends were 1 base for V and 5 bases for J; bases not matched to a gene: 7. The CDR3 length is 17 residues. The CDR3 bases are TGTGCCAGCAGCCAAGGGAAAAGGACAGGGGGAACCGGGGAGCTGTTTTTT. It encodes CASSQGKRTGGTGELFF.

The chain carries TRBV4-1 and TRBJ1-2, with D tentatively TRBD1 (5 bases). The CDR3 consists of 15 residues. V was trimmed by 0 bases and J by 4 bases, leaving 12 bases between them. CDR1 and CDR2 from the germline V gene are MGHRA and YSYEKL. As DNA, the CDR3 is TGCGCCAGCAGCCAAGAGAAGGCAGGGATCTATGGCTACACCTTC. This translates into CASSQEKAGIYGYTF.

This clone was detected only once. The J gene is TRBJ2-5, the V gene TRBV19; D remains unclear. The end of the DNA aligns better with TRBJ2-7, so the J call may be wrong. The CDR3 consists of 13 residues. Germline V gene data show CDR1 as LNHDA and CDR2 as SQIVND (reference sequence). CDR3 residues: CASRENLKNEQYF. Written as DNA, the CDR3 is TGTGCCAGTAGAGAGAATTTGAAGAACGAGCAGTACTTC.

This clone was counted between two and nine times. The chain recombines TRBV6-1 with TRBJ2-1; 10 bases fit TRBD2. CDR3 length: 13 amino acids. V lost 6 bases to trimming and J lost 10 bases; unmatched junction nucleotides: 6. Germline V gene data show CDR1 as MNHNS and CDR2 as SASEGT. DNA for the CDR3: TGTGCCAGCAGCGGGACTAGCGATCGCGAGCAGTTCTTC. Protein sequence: CASSGTSDREQFF.

CDR3 protein: CASSLWGALGEQYF. The DNA of the CDR3 is TGTGCCAGCAGTTTATGGGGGGCGCTGGGGGAGCAGTACTTC. This chain links TRBV28 with TRBJ2-7; tentatively, D is TRBD1 (6 bases). Trimming removed 0 bases from V and 7 bases from J, with 13 bases in between. Germline assignment: CDR1 MDHEN and CDR2 SYDVKM. This CDR3 spans 14 amino acids.

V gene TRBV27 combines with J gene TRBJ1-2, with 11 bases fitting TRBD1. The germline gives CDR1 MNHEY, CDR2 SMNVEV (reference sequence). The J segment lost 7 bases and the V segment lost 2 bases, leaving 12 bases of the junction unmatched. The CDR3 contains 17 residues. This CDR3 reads CASSLNGQGARWRGYTF. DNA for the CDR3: TGTGCCAGCAGTTTAAATGGACAGGGGGCGCGCTGGCGTGGCTACACCTTC.

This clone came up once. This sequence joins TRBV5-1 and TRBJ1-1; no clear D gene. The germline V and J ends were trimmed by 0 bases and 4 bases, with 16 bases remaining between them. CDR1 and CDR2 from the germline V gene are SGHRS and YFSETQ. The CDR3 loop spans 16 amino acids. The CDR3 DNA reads TGCGCCAGCAGCTTGGAGCAGACCCTCTCGGGCACTGAAGCTTTCTTT. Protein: CASSLEQTLSGTEAFF.

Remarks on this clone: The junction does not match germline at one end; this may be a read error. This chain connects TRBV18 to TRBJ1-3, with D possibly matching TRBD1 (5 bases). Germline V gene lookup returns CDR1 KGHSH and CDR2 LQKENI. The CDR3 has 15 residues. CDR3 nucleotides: TGTGCCAGCTCACTACAGGCAACCTCTGGAGACACCATATATTTT. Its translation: CASSLQATSGDTIYF. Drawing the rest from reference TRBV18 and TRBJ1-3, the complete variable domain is NAGVMQNPRHLVRRRGQEARLRCSPMKGHSHVYWYRQLPEEGLKFMVYLQKENIIDESGMPKERFSAEFPKEGPSILRIQQVVRGDSAAYFCASSLQATSGDTIYFGEGSWLTVV.

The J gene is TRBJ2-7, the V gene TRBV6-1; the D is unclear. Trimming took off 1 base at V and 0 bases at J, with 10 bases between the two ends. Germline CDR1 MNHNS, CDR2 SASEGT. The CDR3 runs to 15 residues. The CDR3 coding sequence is TGTGCCAGCAGTGAAGATTTGAGGTTCTCCTACGAGCAGTACTTC. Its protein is CASSEDLRFSYEQYF.

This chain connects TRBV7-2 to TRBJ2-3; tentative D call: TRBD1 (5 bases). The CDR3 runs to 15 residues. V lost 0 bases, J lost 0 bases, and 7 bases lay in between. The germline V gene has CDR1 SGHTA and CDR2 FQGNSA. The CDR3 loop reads CASSLAGLSTDTQYF. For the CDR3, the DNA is TGTGCCAGCAGCTTAGCGGGGCTGAGCACAGATACGCAGTATTTT.

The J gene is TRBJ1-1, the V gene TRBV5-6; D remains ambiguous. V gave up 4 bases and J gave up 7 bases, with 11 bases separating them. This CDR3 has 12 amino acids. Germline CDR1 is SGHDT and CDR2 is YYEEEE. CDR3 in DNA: TGTGCCAGCAGCACGCGACAAGATGAAGCTTTCTTT. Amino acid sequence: CASSTRQDEAFF.

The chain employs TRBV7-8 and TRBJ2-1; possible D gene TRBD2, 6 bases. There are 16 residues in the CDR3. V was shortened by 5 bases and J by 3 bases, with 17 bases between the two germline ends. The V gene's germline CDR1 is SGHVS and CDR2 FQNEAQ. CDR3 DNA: TGTGCCAGCAGCGGTCGACTAGTAACTTTCTACAATGAGCAGTTCTTC. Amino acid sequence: CASSGRLVTFYNEQFF.

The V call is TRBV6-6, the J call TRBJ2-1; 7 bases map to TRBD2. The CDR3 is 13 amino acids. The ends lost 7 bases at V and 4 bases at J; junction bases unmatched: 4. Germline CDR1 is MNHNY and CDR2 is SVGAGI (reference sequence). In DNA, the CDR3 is TGTGCCAGCAAGACGGGGGGATACAATGAGCAGTTCTTC. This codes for CASKTGGYNEQFF.

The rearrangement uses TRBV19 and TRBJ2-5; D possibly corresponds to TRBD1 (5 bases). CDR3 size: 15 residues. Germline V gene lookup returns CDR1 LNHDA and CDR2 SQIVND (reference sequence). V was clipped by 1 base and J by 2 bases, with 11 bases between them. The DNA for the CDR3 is TGTGCCAGTAGTATAGGCCGACAGACACAAGAGACCCAGTACTTC. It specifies CASSIGRQTQETQYF.

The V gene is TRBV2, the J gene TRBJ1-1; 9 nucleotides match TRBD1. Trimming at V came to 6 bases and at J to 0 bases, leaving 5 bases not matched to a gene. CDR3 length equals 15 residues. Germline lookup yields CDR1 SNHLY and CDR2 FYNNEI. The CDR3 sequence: CASSPGQGMNTEAFF. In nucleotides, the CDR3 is TGTGCCAGCAGCCCTGGACAGGGGATGAACACTGAAGCTTTCTTT.